This is a list of T cell receptor beta chains from one sample in a study of identical twins. MiXCR, applied by TCRdb to the 5' RACE reads, yields one record per CDR3 protein. The profile shows 250,000 or so distinct CDR3 sequences, around 8% of them singletons. These data were likewise used in another study, on yellow fever vaccine responses in identical twins.

The sequencing sample was made of CD8+ T cells sorted from blood. Source of these receptors: a woman under 30 in good health. The CDR3 runs from the conserved cysteine through the conserved F or W. The D gene is left open where the match is weak. Some rows have no size entry. The others give once, few or many, or a class for an expanded clone.

D gene	clone size	CDR3 length	J gene	V gene	CDR3 protein	CDR3 DNA
TRBD2	many	15	TRBJ2-2	TRBV4-3	CASSHYRGGTGELFF	TGCGCCAGCAGCCACTATCGCGGGGGGACCGGGGAGCTGTTTTTT
NA	few	14	TRBJ2-7	TRBV4-3	CASSPGGGANEQYF	TGCGCCAGCAGCCCCGGAGGGGGTGCGAACGAGCAGTACTTC
NA	few	13	TRBJ2-3	TRBV29-1	CSVLGGAADTQYF	TGCAGCGTCCTGGGCGGGGCAGCAGATACGCAGTATTTT
NA	NA	13	TRBJ2-7	TRBV29-1	CSVEGAEVYEQYF	TGCAGCGTTGAAGGGGCGGAAGTCTACGAGCAGTACTTC
TRBD1	few	14	TRBJ2-7	TRBV29-1	CSVSPDRINYEQYF	TGCAGCGTCTCACCGGACAGGATTAACTACGAGCAGTACTTC
NA	few	15	TRBJ2-7	TRBV7-9	CASTPGPNRPYEQYF	TGTGCCAGCACCCCGGGTCCTAATAGGCCCTACGAGCAGTACTTC
NA	few	14	TRBJ1-3	TRBV20-1	CSAATAVTGNTIYF	TGCAGTGCTGCCACAGCAGTTACGGGAAACACCATATATTTT
TRBD2	few	19	TRBJ2-3	TRBV29-1	CSVEPLGWGGFISTDTQYF	TGCAGCGTTGAACCCCTAGGGTGGGGGGGTTTCATTAGCACAGATACGCAGTATTTT
TRBD1	NA	14	TRBJ2-4	TRBV27	CASSLGQGGNIQYF	TGTGCCAGCAGTTTAGGACAGGGGGGGAACATTCAGTACTTC
TRBD1	many	15	TRBJ2-1	TRBV28	CASSLLQGVNNEQFF	TGTGCCAGCAGTTTATTACAGGGGGTCAACAATGAGCAGTTCTTC
NA	many	20	TRBJ2-4	TRBV21-1	CASSRWTGLITPLAKNIQYF	TGTGCCAGCAGCCGATGGACAGGGCTAATTACACCCCTAGCCAAAAACATTCAGTACTTC
NA	many	12	TRBJ1-4	TRBV7-9	CASRGVNEKLFF	TGTGCCAGCCGAGGGGTGAATGAAAAACTGTTTTTT
TRBD2	few	16	TRBJ2-3	TRBV9	CASSVGVAGRTDTQYF	TGTGCCAGCAGCGTAGGAGTAGCGGGACGCACAGATACGCAGTATTTT
NA	NA	14	TRBJ2-3	TRBV28	CASSFRVGTDTQYF	TGTGCCAGCAGTTTCAGGGTTGGCACAGATACGCAGTATTTT
NA	NA	16	TRBJ1-4	TRBV15	CATSRVTSRRSEKLFF	TGTGCCACCAGCAGAGTTACAAGTCGGCGGTCAGAAAAACTGTTTTTT
NA	few	13	TRBJ2-5	TRBV7-9	CASSLVGDETQYF	TGTGCCAGCAGCTTAGTGGGGGACGAGACCCAGTACTTC
NA	few	14	TRBJ2-1	TRBV24-1	CATSDLIAGDEQFF	TGTGCCACCAGTGATTTGATAGCAGGGGATGAGCAGTTCTTC
NA	many	18	TRBJ2-2	TRBV3-1	CASSQVIWSDRYTGELFF	TGTGCCAGCAGCCAAGTAATCTGGTCGGACCGATACACCGGGGAGCTGTTTTTT
NA	NA	14	TRBJ2-3	TRBV7-2	CASSSMVGTDTQYF	TGTGCCAGCAGCTCCATGGTGGGGACAGATACGCAGTATTTT
NA	few	15	TRBJ1-5	TRBV27	CASRLDSGGNQPQHF	TGTGCCAGCAGACTTGACAGCGGGGGCAATCAGCCCCAGCATTTT
NA	many	16	TRBJ2-1	TRBV4-3	CASSQEAWVNYNEQFF	TGCGCCAGCAGCCAAGAAGCCTGGGTAAACTACAATGAGCAGTTCTTC
NA	NA	15	TRBJ2-3	TRBV24-1	CATSDFGTGLSPQYF	TGTGCCACCAGTGATTTCGGCACAGGGCTCAGCCCACAGTATTTT
NA	few	15	TRBJ2-7	TRBV7-7	CASSVGPGSSYEQYF	TGTGCTAGCAGCGTAGGGCCAGGGAGCTCCTACGAGCAGTACTTC
TRBD1	many	12	TRBJ2-3	TRBV5-6	CASSMDRATQYF	TGTGCCAGCAGCATGGACAGGGCCACGCAGTATTTT
TRBD2	NA	18	TRBJ2-2	TRBV20-1	CSAREPLGGGLITGELFF	TGCAGTGCTAGAGAACCTCTCGGCGGGGGGCTCATAACCGGGGAGCTGTTTTTT
NA	few	17	TRBJ2-7	TRBV13	CASSRLGDGPYSYEQYF	TGTGCCAGCAGCCGACTGGGGGACGGTCCCTACTCCTACGAGCAGTACTTC
TRBD2	many	13	TRBJ2-5	TRBV4-2	CASSQELAGGKYF	TGTGCCAGCAGCCAAGAACTAGCGGGAGGGAAGTACTTC
TRBD1	few	15	TRBJ1-1	TRBV15	CATSRVAGGYTEAFF	TGTGCCACCAGCAGAGTGGCAGGGGGCTACACTGAAGCTTTCTTT
TRBD2	NA	15	TRBJ2-2	TRBV29-1	CSVEWEGRDTGELFF	TGCAGCGTTGAATGGGAGGGCCGCGACACCGGGGAGCTGTTTTTT
NA	few	14	TRBJ2-7	TRBV14	CASSQDRLFYEQYF	TGTGCCAGCAGCCAAGATCGGCTATTCTACGAGCAGTACTTC
NA	NA	18	TRBJ2-2	TRBV5-6	CASSLEFQSLRDTGELFF	TGTGCCAGCAGCTTGGAATTTCAGTCTCTAAGGGACACCGGGGAGCTGTTTTTT
TRBD1	many	14	TRBJ2-2	TRBV7-2	CASSLAGGTGELFF	TGTGCCAGCAGTTTAGCAGGGGGCACCGGGGAGCTGTTTTTT
TRBD2	many	13	TRBJ2-1	TRBV15	CATRAGAYNEQFF	TGTGCCACCAGGGCGGGAGCTTACAATGAGCAGTTCTTC
NA	NA	14	TRBJ2-1	TRBV27	CASSSGTSNNEQFF	TGTGCCAGCAGTTCCGGGACATCCAACAATGAGCAGTTCTTC
TRBD1	NA	14	TRBJ2-7	TRBV7-2	CASREGAASYEQYF	TGTGCCAGCAGAGAGGGGGCAGCTAGCTACGAGCAGTACTTC
NA	many	13	TRBJ2-4	TRBV9	CASSSPPKNIQYF	TGTGCCAGCAGCTCCCCACCCAAAAACATTCAGTACTTC
TRBD2	few	15	TRBJ2-1	TRBV11-2	CASSNLAGLFDEQFF	TGTGCCAGCAGCAACCTAGCGGGGCTATTCGATGAGCAGTTCTTC